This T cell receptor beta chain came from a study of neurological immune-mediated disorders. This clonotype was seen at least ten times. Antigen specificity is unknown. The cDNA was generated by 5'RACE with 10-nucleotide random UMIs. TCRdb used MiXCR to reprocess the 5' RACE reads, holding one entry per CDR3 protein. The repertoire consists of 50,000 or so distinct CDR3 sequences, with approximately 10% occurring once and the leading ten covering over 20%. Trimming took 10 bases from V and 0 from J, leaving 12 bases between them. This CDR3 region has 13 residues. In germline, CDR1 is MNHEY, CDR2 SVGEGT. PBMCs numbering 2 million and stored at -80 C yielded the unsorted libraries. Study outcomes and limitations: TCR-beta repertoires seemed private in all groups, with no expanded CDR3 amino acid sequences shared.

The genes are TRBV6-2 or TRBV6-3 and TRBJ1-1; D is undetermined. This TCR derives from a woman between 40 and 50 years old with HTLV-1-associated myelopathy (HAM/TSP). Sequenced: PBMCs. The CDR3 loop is CATSDNLNTEAFF. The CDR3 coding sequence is TGTGCCACTTCTGACAATCTGAACACTGAAGCTTTCTTT.